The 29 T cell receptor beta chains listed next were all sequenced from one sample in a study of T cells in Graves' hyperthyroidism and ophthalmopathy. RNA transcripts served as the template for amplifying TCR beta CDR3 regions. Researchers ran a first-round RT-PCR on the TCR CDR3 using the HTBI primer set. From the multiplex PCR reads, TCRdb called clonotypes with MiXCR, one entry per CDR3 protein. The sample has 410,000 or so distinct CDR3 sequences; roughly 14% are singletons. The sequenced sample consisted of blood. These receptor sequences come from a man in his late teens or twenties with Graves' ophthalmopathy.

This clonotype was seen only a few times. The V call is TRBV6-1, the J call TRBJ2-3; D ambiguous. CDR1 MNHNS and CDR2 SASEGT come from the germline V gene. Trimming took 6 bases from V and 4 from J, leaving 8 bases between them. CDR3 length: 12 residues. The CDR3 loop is CASSQSSDTQYF. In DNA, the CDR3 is TGTGCCAGCAGCCAGAGTTCAGATACGCAGTATTTT.

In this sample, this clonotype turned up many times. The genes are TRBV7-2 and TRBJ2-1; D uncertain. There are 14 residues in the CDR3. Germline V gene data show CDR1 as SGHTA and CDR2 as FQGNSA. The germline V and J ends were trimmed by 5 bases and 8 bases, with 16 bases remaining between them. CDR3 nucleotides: TGTGCCAGCAGCCCTGACCATAACAACGATGAGCAGTTCTTC. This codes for CASSPDHNNDEQFF.

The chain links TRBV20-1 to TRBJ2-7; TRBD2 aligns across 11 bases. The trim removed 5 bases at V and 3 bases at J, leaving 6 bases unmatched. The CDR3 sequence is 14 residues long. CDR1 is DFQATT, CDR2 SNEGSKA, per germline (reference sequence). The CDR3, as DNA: TGCAGTGCTTACTCTAGCGGGGGGTTCTACGAGCAGTACTTC. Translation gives CSAYSSGGFYEQYF.

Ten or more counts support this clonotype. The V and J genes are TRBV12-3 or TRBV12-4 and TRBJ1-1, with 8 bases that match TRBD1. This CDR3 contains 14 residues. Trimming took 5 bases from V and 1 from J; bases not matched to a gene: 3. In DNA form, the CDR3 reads TGTGCCAGCAGTCCCGGACAGGGGAACACTGAAGCTTTCTTT. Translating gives CASSPGQGNTEAFF.

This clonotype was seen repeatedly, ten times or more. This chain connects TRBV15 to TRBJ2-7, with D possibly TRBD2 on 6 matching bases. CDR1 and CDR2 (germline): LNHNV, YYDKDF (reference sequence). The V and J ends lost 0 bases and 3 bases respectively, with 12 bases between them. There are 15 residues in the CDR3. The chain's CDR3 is CATSREGGGVYEQYF. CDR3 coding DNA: TGTGCCACCAGCAGAGAAGGTGGCGGGGTCTACGAGCAGTACTTC.

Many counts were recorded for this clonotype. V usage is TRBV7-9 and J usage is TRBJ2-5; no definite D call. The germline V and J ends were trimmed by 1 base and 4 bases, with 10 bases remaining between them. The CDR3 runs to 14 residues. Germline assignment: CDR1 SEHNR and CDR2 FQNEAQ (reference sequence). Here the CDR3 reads CASSLGPPGETQYF. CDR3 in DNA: TGTGCCAGCAGCTTAGGACCGCCCGGAGAGACCCAGTACTTC.

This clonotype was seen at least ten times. The CDR3 is CASSSRGTSGTYEQYF. CDR3 coding DNA: TGTGCCAGCAGCTCCCGTGGGACTAGCGGCACCTACGAGCAGTACTTC. V and J are TRBV11-3 and TRBJ2-7; 11 bases match TRBD2. Looked up from germline, CDR1 is SGHNT and CDR2 is YENEEA. The CDR3 sequence is 16 residues long. V shed 4 bases and J 2 bases; nucleotides not matched to a gene: 7.

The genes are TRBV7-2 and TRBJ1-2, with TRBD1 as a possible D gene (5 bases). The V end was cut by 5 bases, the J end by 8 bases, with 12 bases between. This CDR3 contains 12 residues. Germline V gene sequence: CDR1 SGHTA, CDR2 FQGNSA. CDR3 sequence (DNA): TGTGCCAGCAGCCAACAGGCGGAAGGCTACACCTTC. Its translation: CASSQQAEGYTF.

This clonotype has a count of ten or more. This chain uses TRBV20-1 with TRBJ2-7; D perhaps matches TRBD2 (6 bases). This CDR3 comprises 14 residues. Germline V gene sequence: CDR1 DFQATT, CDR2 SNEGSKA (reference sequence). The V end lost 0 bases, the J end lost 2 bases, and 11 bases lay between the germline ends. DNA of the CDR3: TGCAGTGCTAGAGATCTAGCGTCGACCTACGAGCAGTACTTC. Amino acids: CSARDLASTYEQYF.

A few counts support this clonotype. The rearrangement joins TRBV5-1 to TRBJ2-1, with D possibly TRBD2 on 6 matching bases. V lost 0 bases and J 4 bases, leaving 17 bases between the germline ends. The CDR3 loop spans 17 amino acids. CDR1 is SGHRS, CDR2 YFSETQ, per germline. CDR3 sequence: CASSLGGMLTPYNEQFF. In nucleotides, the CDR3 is TGCGCCAGCAGCTTGGGCGGGATGCTTACCCCTTACAATGAGCAGTTCTTC.

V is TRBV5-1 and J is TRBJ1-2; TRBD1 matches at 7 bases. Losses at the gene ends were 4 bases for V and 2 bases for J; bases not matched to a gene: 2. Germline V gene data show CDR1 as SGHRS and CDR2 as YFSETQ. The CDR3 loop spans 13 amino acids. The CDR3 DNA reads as TGCGCCAGCAGCACGGACAGGAACTATGGCTACACCTTC. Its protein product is CASSTDRNYGYTF. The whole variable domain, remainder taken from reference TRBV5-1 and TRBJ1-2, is KAGVTQTPRYLIKTRGQQVTLSCSPISGHRSVSWYQQTPGQGLQFLFEYFSETQRNKGNFPGRFSGRQFSNSRSEMNVSTLELGDSALYLCASSTDRNYGYTFGSGTRLTVV.

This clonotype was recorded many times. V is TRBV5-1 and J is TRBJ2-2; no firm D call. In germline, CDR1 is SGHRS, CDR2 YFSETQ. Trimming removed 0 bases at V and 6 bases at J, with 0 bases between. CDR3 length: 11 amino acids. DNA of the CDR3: TGCGCCAGCAGCTTGGCCGGGGAGCTGTTTTTT. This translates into CASSLAGELFF.

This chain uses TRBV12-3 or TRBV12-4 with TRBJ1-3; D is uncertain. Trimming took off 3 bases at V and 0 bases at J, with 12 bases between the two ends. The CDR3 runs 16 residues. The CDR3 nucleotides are TGTGCCAGCAGTTTGTTACAATCCTTCTCTGGAAACACCATATATTTT. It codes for CASSLLQSFSGNTIYF.

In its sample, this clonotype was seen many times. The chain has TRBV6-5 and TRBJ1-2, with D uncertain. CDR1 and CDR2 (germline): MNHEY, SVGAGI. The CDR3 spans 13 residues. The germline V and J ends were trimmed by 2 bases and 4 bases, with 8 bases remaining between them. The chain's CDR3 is CASSYGWIYGYTF. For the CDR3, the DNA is TGTGCCAGCAGTTACGGGTGGATCTATGGCTACACCTTC.

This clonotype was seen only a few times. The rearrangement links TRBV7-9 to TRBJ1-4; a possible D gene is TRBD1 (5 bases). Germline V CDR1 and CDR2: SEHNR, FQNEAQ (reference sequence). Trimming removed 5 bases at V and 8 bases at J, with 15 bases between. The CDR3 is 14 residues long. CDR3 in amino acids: CASSAMGVGEKLFF. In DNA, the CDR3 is TGTGCCAGCAGCGCTATGGGGGTGGGGGAAAAACTGTTTTTT.

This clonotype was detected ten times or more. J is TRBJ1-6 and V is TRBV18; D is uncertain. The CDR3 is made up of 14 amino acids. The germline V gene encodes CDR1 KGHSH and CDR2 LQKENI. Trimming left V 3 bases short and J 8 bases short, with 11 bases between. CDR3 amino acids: CASSPPVSDSPLHF. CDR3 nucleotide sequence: TGTGCCAGCTCACCCCCTGTGTCGGATTCACCCCTCCACTTT.

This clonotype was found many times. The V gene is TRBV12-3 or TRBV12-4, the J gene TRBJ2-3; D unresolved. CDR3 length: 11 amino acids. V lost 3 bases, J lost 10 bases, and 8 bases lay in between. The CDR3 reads CASSFGYAQYF. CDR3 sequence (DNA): TGTGCCAGCAGTTTTGGTTATGCGCAGTATTTT.

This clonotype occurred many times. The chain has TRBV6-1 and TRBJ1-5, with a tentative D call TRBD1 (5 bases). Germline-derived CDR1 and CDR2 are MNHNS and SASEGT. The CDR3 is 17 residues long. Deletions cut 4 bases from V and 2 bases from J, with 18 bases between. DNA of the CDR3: TGTGCCAGCAGTGTGGGTCAACTGGACAAGCGCAATCAGCCCCAGCATTTT. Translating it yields CASSVGQLDKRNQPQHF.

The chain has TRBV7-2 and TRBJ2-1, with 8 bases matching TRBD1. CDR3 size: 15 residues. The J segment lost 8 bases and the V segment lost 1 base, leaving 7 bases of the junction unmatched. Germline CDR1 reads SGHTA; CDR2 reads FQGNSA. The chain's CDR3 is CASSLGVTGVYEQFF. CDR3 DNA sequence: TGTGCCAGCAGCTTAGGTGTGACAGGGGTGTATGAGCAGTTCTTC.

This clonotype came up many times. The CDR3 sequence: CASSPLDGGEQYF. CDR3 bases: TGTGCCAGCTCACCACTGGACGGGGGCGAGCAGTACTTC. The chain links TRBV18 to TRBJ2-7, with a possible D match to TRBD2 (6 bases). This CDR3 has 13 amino acids. Trimming cost V 1 base and J 6 bases, with 10 bases left between them. In germline, CDR1 is KGHSH, CDR2 LQKENI.

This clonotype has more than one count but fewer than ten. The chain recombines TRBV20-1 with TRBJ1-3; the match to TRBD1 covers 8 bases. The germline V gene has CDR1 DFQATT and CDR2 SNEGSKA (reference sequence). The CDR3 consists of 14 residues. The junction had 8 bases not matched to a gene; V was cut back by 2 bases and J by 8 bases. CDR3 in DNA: TGCAGTGCTAGACAGACAGGGGCGGGCGACACCATATATTTT. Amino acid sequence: CSARQTGAGDTIYF.

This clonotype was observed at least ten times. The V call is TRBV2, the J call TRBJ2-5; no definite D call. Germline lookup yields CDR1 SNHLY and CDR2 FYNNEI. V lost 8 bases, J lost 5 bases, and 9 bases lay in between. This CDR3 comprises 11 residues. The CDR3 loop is CASQVGETQYF. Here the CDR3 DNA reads TGTGCCAGCCAGGTGGGGGAGACCCAGTACTTC.

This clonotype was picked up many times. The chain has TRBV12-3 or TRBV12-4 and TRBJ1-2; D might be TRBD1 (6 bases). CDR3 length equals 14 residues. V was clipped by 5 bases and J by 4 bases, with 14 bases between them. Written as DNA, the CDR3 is TGTGCCAGCAGTCCGGACAGTACCGTCTATGGCTACACCTTC. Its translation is CASSPDSTVYGYTF.

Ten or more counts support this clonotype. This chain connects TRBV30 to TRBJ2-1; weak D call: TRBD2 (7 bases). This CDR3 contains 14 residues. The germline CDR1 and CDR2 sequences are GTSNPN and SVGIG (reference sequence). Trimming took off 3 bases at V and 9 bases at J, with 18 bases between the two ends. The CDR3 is CAWRLGGGLVEQFF. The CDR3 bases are TGTGCCTGGAGGTTGGGGGGGGGCCTTGTTGAGCAGTTCTTC.

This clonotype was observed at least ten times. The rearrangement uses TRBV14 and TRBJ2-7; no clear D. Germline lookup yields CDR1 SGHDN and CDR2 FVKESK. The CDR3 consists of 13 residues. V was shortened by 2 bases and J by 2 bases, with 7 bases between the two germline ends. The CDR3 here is CASSQLLPYEQYF. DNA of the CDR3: TGTGCCAGCAGCCAATTGCTACCCTACGAGCAGTACTTC.

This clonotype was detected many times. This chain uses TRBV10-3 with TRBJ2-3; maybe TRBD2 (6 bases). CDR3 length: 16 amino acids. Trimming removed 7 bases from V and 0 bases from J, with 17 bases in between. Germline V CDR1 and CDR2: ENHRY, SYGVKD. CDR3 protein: CAITNSRDSSTDTQYF. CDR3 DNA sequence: TGTGCCATCACCAACTCTCGGGACTCCAGCACAGATACGCAGTATTTT.

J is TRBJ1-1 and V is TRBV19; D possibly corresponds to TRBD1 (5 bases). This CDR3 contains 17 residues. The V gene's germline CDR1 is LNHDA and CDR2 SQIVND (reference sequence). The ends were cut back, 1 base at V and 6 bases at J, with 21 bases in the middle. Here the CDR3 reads CASSIAGRGLVPAEAFF. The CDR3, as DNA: TGTGCCAGTAGTATAGCGGGGAGGGGTTTGGTCCCTGCTGAAGCTTTCTTT.

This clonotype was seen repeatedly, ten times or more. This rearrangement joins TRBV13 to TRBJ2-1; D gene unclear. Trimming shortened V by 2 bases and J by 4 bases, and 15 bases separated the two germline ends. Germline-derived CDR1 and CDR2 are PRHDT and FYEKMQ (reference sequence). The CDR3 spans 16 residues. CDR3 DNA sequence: TGTGCCAGCAGCTTACCTTCCGAGACTCATTACAATGAGCAGTTCTTC. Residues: CASSLPSETHYNEQFF. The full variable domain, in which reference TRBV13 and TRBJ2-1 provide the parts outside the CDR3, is AAGVIQSPRHLIKEKRETATLKCYPIPRHDTVYWYQQGPGQDPQFLISFYEKMQSDKGSIPDRFSAQQFSDYHSELNMSSLELGDSALYFCASSLPSETHYNEQFFGPGTRLTVL.

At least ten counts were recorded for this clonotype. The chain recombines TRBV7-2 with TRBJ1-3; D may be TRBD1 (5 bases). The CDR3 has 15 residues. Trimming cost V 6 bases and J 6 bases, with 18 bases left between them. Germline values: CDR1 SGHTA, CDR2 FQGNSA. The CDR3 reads CASRSREGTVNTIYF. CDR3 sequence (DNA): TGTGCCAGCAGATCGAGGGAGGGGACGGTAAACACCATATATTTT.